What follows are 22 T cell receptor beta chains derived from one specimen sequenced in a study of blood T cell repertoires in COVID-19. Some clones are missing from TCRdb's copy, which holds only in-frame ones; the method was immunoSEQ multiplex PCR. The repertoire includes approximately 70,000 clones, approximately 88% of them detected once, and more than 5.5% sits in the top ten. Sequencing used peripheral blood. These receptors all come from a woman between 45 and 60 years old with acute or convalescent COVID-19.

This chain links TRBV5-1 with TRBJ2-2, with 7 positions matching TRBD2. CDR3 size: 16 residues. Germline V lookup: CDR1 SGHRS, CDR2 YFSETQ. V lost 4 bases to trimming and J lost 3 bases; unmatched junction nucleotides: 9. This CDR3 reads CASSGGAGTDTGELFF. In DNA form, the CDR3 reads TGCGCCAGCAGCGGTGGAGCGGGGACGGACACCGGGGAGCTGTTTTTT.

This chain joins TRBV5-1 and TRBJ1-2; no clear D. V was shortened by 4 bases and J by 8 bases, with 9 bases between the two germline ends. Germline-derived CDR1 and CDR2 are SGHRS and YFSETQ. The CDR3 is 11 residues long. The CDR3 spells CASSRPGGYTF. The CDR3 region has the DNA TGCGCCAGCAGCCGCCCGGGAGGCTACACCTTC.

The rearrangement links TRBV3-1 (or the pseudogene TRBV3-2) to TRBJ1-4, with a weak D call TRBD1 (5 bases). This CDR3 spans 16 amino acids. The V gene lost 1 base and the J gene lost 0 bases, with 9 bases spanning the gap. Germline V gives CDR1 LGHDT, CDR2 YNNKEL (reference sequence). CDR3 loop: CASSQVGAATNEKLFF. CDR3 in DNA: TGTGCCAGCAGCCAAGTAGGGGCCGCAACTAATGAAAAACTGTTTTTT.

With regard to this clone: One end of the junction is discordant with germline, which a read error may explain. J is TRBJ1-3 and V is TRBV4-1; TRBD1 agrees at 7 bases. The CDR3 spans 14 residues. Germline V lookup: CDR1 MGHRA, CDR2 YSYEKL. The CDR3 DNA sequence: TGCGCCAGCAGCCAAGATTACAAACCCGGGACAGTTCATTTT. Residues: CASSQDYKPGTVHF.

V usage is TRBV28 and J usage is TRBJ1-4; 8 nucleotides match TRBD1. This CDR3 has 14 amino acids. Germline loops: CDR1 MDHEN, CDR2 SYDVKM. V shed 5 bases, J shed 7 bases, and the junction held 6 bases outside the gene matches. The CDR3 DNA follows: TGTGCCAGCAGTCAGACAGGGGAGGGTGAAAAACTGTTTTTT. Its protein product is CASSQTGEGEKLFF.

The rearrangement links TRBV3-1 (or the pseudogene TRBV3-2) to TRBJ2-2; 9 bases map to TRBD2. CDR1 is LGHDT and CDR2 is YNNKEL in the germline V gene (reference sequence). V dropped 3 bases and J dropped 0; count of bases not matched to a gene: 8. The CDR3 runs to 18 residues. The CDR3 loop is CASSHNAGGYTNTGELFF. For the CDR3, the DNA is TGTGCCAGCAGCCACAACGCGGGGGGGTATACGAACACCGGGGAGCTGTTTTTT.

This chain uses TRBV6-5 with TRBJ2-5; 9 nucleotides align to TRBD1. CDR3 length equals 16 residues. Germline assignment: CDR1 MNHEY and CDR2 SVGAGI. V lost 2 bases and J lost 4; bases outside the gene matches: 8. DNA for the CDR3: TGTGCCAGCAGTTACGGGAACAGGGGGCGCAGAGAGACCCAGTACTTC. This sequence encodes CASSYGNRGRRETQYF.

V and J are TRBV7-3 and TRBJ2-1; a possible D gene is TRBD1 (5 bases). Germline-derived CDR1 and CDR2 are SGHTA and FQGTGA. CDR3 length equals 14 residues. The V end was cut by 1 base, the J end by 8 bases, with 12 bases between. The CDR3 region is CASSLNGRVDEQFF. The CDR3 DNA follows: TGTGCCAGCAGCTTAAATGGCAGGGTGGATGAGCAGTTCTTC.

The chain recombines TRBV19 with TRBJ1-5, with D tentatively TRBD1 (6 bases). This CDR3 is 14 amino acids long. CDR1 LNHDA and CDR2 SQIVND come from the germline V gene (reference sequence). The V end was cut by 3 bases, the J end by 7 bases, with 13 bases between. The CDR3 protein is CASSMDGGGQPQHF. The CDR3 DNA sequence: TGTGCCAGTAGTATGGACGGCGGGGGCCAGCCCCAGCATTTT.

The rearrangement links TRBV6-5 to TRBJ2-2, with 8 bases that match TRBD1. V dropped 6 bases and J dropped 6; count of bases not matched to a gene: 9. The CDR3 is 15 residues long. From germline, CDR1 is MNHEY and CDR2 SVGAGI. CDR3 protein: CASRGDRGVSGELFF. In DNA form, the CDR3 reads TGTGCCAGCAGAGGCGACAGGGGAGTATCCGGGGAGCTGTTTTTT.

CDR3 in DNA: TGCAGTGCTAGTAACCCGAAAGGGGTACAGGGTTTCGGCGGCTACACCTTC. Translated: CSASNPKGVQGFGGYTF. The V call is TRBV20-1, the J call TRBJ1-2; D possibly corresponds to TRBD1 (6 bases). Deletions cut 3 bases from V and 8 bases from J, with 28 bases between. This CDR3 has 17 residues. In germline, CDR1 is DFQATT, CDR2 SNEGSKA (reference sequence).

This CDR3 is CASSAGTGWDNEQFF. The CDR3 nucleotides are TGTGCCAGCAGCGCGGGGACAGGGTGGGACAATGAGCAGTTCTTC. V and J are TRBV9 and TRBJ2-1; TRBD1 aligns across 9 bases. Germline CDR1 is SGDLS and CDR2 is YYNGEE. V was clipped by 3 bases and J by 5 bases; unmatched bases: 6. This CDR3 spans 15 amino acids.

The CDR3 loop is CAISADSNQPQHF. The CDR3 DNA reads as TGTGCCATCAGTGCAGATAGCAATCAGCCCCAGCATTTT. This chain links TRBV10-3 with TRBJ1-5; D remains ambiguous. Germline values: CDR1 ENHRY, CDR2 SYGVKD. The CDR3 is made up of 13 amino acids. V dropped 4 bases and J dropped 0 bases, with 4 bases sitting between them.

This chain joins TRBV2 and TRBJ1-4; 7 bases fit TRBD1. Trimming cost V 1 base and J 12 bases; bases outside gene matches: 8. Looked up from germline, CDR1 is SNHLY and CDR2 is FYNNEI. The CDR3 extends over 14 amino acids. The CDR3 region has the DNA TGTGCCAGCAGTGAAGTGGGACAGCGAGGGGAACTGTTTTTT. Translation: CASSEVGQRGELFF.

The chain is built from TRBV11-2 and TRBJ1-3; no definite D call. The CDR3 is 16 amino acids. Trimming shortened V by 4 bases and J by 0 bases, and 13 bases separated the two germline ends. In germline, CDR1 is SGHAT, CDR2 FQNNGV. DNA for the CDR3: TGTGCCAGCAGCTCCCCCGGACGGGACTCTGGAAACACCATATATTTT. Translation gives CASSSPGRDSGNTIYF.

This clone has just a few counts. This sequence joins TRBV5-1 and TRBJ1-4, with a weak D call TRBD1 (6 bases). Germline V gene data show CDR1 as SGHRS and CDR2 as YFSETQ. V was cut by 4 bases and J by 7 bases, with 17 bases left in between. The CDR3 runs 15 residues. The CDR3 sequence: CASSPDNSGAEKLFF. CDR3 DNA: TGCGCCAGCAGCCCGGACAACTCAGGGGCTGAAAAACTGTTTTTT.

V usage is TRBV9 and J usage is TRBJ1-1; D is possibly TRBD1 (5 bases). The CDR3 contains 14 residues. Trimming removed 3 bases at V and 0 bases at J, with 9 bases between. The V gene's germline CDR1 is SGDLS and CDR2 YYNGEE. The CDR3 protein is CASSGGLLNTEAFF. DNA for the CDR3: TGTGCCAGCAGCGGGGGACTTTTGAACACTGAAGCTTTCTTT.

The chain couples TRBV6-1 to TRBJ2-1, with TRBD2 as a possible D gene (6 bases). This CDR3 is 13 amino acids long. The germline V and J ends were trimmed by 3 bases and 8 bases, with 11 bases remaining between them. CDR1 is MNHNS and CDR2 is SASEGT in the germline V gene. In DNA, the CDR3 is TGTGCCAGCAGTGAGGCGGGGACGGATGAGCAGTTCTTC. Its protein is CASSEAGTDEQFF.

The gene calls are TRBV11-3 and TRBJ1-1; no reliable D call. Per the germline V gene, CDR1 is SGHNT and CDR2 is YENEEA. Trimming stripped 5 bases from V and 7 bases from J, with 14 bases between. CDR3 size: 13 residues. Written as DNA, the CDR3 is TGTGCCAGCAGCCCCGACGAAGGGAGTGAAGCTTTCTTT. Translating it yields CASSPDEGSEAFF.

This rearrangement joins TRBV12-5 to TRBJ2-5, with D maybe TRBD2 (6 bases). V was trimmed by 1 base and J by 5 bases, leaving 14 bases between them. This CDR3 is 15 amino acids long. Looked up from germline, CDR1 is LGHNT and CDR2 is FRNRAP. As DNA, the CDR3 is TGTGCTAGTGGTTTGGCTGGGGGAGGCGAGGAGACCCAGTACTTC. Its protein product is CASGLAGGGEETQYF.

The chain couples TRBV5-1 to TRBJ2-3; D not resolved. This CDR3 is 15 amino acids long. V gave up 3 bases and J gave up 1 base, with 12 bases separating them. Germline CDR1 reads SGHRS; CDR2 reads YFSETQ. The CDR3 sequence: CASSSRATRTDTQYF. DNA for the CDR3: TGCGCCAGCAGCTCTAGAGCGACCCGCACAGATACGCAGTATTTT.

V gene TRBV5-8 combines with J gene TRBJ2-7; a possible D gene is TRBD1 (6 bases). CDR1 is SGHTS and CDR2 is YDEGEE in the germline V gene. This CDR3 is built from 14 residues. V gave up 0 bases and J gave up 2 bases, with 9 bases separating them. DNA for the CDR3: TGTGCCAGCAGCTTGGATCCAGGGGCCTACGAGCAGTACTTC. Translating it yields CASSLDPGAYEQYF.